One and the same sample provided the 5 T cell receptor beta chains below, sequenced in a study of cytotoxic CD8 clonotypes in ibrutinib-treated CLL. Data came from immunoSEQ multiplex PCR; TCRdb stores just in-frame clones and leaves some out. The sample consists of approximately 160,000 clones, about 88% of them appearing once. The source was PBMCs, collected at disease progression, from a patient treated with ibrutinib. Source of these receptors: a human donor with chronic lymphocytic leukemia.

This rearrangement joins TRBV6-1 to TRBJ1-4; D gene uncertain. This CDR3 contains 16 residues. The V end lost 2 bases, the J end lost 0 bases, and 10 bases lay between the germline ends. Per germline, CDR1 MNHNS and CDR2 SASEGT. CDR3 protein: CASSENPGTTNEKLFF. The CDR3 nucleotides read TGTGCCAGCAGTGAAAATCCGGGAACAACTAATGAAAAACTGTTTTTT.

The chain has TRBV6-5 and TRBJ2-7; D possibly matches TRBD1 or TRBD2 (5 bases each). The V gene's germline CDR1 is MNHEY and CDR2 SVGAGI. This CDR3 contains 15 residues. V was trimmed by 5 bases and J by 6 bases, leaving 20 bases between them. Written as DNA, the CDR3 is TGTGCCAGCAGTCCCGGGGCGGGTGGAATTTCCGAGCAGTACTTC. Protein sequence: CASSPGAGGISEQYF.

V usage is TRBV5-1 and J usage is TRBJ2-3, with no clear D. The V end was cut by 1 base, the J end by 4 bases, with 19 bases between. The CDR3 has 17 residues. Per the germline V gene, CDR1 is SGHRS and CDR2 is YFSETQ. The CDR3 nucleotides are TGCGCCAGCAGCTTGTCCGCCAGGTCCCTGGGTCCAGATACGCAGTATTTT. Its translation is CASSLSARSLGPDTQYF.

This chain links TRBV30 with TRBJ1-2; 7 bases line up with TRBD1. Germline V gene data show CDR1 as GTSNPN and CDR2 as SVGIG (reference sequence). This CDR3 comprises 14 residues. The junction had 4 bases not matched to a gene; V was cut back by 2 bases and J by 1 base. CDR3 sequence reads: CAWSKDRVNYGYTF. In nucleotides, the CDR3 is TGTGCCTGGAGTAAAGACAGGGTTAACTATGGCTACACCTTC.

This rearrangement joins TRBV5-4 to TRBJ2-1, with D unclear. This CDR3 is built from 12 residues. Per the germline V gene, CDR1 is SGHNT and CDR2 is YYREEE (reference sequence). Trimming pared 3 bases from V and 3 bases from J, leaving 4 bases between. CDR3 sequence reads: CASSSDYNEQFF. CDR3 coding DNA: TGTGCCAGCAGCTCAGACTACAATGAGCAGTTCTTC.